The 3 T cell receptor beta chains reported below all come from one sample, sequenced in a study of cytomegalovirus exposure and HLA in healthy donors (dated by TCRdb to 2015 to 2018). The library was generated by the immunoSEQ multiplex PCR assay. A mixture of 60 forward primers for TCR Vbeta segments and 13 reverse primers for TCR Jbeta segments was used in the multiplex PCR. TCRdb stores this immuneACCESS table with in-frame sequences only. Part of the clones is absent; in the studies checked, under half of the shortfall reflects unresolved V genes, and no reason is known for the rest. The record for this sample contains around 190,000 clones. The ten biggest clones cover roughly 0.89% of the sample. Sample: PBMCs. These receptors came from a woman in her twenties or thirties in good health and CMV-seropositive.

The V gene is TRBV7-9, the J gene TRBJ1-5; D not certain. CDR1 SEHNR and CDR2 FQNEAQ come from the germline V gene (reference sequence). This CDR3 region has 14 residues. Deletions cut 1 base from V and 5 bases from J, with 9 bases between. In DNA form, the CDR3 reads TGTGCCAGCAGCTTAGATGTCAGATATCAGCCCCAGCATTTT. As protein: CASSLDVRYQPQHF.

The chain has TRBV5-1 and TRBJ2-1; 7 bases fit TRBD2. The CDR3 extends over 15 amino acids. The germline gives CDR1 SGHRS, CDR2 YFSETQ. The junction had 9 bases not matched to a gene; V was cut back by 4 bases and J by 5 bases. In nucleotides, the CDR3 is TGCGCCAGCAGCCCCATCTGGGGGGGGGACAATGAGCAGTTCTTC. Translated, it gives CASSPIWGGDNEQFF.

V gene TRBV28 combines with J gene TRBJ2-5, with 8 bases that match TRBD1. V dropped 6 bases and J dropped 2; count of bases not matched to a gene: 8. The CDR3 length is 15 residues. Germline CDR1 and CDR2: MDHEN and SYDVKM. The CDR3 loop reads CASSPGTGVQETQYF. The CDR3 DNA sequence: TGTGCCAGCAGCCCCGGGACAGGAGTTCAAGAGACCCAGTACTTC.